This T cell receptor beta chain was recovered during a study of blood T cells in healthy people across ages. Study-level findings and limits: Considered underestimates were the diversity estimates obtained from one million T cells. No conclusive comparison of naive versus antigen-experienced cells was possible with unsorted PBMCs.

Through a sample-barcoded 5' primer and a J-beta primer mix, a second PCR was run for roughly 6 to 11 cycles. TCRdb ran MiXCR on the 5' RACE reads and lists one entry per CDR3 protein. The sample lists roughly 1,800,000 distinct CDR3 sequences; 49% were seen once. The CDR3 runs 14 residues. Germline V gene lookup returns CDR1 KGHSH and CDR2 LQKENI. Trimming shortened V by 6 bases and J by 6 bases, and 17 bases separated the two germline ends. Each sample yielded at least 5.5 micrograms of PBMC total RNA. As for this clonotype: Its antigen is unidentified.

Sample: blood. The V and J genes are TRBV18 and TRBJ1-2; D is possibly TRBD1 (5 bases). The sequence came from a middle-aged woman in good health. CDR3 loop: CASSWDLSQDGYTF. In DNA form, the CDR3 reads TGTGCCAGCTCCTGGGACCTTTCCCAGGATGGCTACACCTTC.